Presented here are 23 T cell receptor beta chains from one specimen sequenced in a study of early T cells in non-severe SARS-CoV-2 infection. TCRdb reanalysed the 5' RACE reads using MiXCR and keeps one entry per CDR3 protein. The data show about 30,000 distinct CDR3 sequences, under 6% seen once. The sample taken for sequencing was whole blood. Receptor source: an adult who was a healthcare worker with PCR-confirmed SARS-CoV-2 infection or an uninfected control (not recorded which).

There are many counts of this clonotype. V and J are TRBV6-2 or TRBV6-3 and TRBJ1-1; tentatively, D is TRBD1 (5 bases). Germline loops: CDR1 MNHEY, CDR2 SVGEGT. The CDR3 runs to 17 residues. Deletions cut 2 bases from V and 1 base from J, with 17 bases between. CDR3 nucleotides: TGTGCCAGCAGTTACCTTTTCGGACAAATGACGAACACTGAAGCTTTCTTT. It codes for CASSYLFGQMTNTEAFF.

In regard to this clonotype: At one end the junction does not follow the germline gene, possibly because of a read error. This chain uses TRBV28 with TRBJ1-1, with a possible D match to TRBD1 (6 bases). Per germline, CDR1 MDHEN and CDR2 SYDVKM. CDR3 size: 12 residues. The CDR3: CASSPTGSEVFF. The CDR3 DNA follows: TGTGCCAGCAGCCCGACAGGATCTGAAGTTTTCTTT.

This clonotype was seen a handful of times. The chain carries TRBV18 and TRBJ2-5; no clear D. The CDR3 loop spans 13 amino acids. Germline CDR1 reads KGHSH; CDR2 reads LQKENI. Trimming cost V 3 bases and J 3 bases, with 8 bases left between them. CDR3 nucleotide sequence: TGTGCCAGCTCACCTACAGTTGAAGAGACCCAGTACTTC. Translated: CASSPTVEETQYF.

In this sample, this clonotype turned up many times. This rearrangement joins TRBV20-1 to TRBJ2-3; tentatively, D is TRBD2 (7 bases). The CDR3 is 16 residues long. V was shortened by 0 bases and J by 2 bases, with 15 bases between the two germline ends. Germline lookup yields CDR1 DFQATT and CDR2 SNEGSKA (reference sequence). CDR3: CSARDLAGALTDTQYF. CDR3 bases: TGCAGTGCTAGAGATCTCGCGGGGGCCCTCACAGATACGCAGTATTTT.

The rearrangement links TRBV7-2 to TRBJ2-7; D is possibly TRBD1 or TRBD2 (5 bases each). Germline V lookup: CDR1 SGHTA, CDR2 FQGNSA. The CDR3 totals 14 residues. Trimming removed 8 bases at V and 0 bases at J, with 14 bases between. Here the CDR3 DNA reads TGTGCCAGCCGCAGGGACCCCAGCTCCTACGAGCAGTACTTC. This sequence encodes CASRRDPSSYEQYF.

This clonotype occurred a few times. J is TRBJ2-7 and V is TRBV12-3 or TRBV12-4, with D hard to call. The CDR3 spans 13 residues. V was cut by 6 bases and J by 0 bases, with 9 bases left in between. Here the CDR3 DNA reads TGTGCCAGCAGCCCTGACAACTCCTACGAGCAGTACTTC. This translates into CASSPDNSYEQYF.

By its share, this clonotype is medium-sized. The chain joins TRBV7-6 to TRBJ1-1, with TRBD1 matching 8 bases. CDR3 length: 15 residues. V lost 6 bases to trimming and J lost 1 base; unmatched junction nucleotides: 7. Germline V gene sequence: CDR1 SGHVS, CDR2 FNYEAQ. This chain's CDR3 is CASRSAGTGNTEAFF. For the CDR3, the DNA is TGTGCCAGCAGGTCAGCCGGGACAGGGAACACTGAAGCTTTCTTT.

This clonotype was counted many times. The CDR3 sequence: CASSWTGVESYEQYF. DNA for the CDR3: TGTGCCAGCAGCTGGACAGGGGTGGAATCCTACGAGCAGTACTTC. The V call is TRBV7-8, the J call TRBJ2-7; 9 bases match TRBD1. V trimming: 4 bases; J trimming: 1 base; junction bases outside the gene matches: 5. In germline, CDR1 is SGHVS, CDR2 FQNEAQ. The CDR3 has 15 residues.

This clonotype turned up a few times. The rearrangement uses TRBV29-1 and TRBJ1-3; 7 positions match TRBD1. Germline CDR1 and CDR2: SQVTM and ANQGSEA. V was pared by 6 bases and J by 1 base, with 12 bases of the junction left unmatched. The CDR3 length is 16 residues. The CDR3 here is CSVRNTGERSGNTIYF. CDR3 sequence (DNA): TGCAGCGTCCGTAATACAGGGGAAAGATCTGGAAACACCATATATTTT.

This clonotype turned up a few times. This chain connects TRBV5-5 to TRBJ2-3; no clear D gene. Trimming cost V 3 bases and J 6 bases, with 17 bases left between them. The CDR3 is made up of 15 amino acids. CDR1 SGHKS and CDR2 YYEKEE come from the germline V gene (reference sequence). DNA for the CDR3: TGTGCCAGCAGCTCGGACGGGCTAATGGCCGATACGCAGTATTTT. This codes for CASSSDGLMADTQYF. The full variable domain, with the rest looked up from reference TRBV5-5 and TRBJ2-3, is DAGVTQSPTHLIKTRGQQVTLRCSPISGHKSVSWYQQVLGQGPQFIFQYYEKEERGRGNFPDRFSARQFPNYSSELNVNALLLGDSALYLCASSSDGLMADTQYFGPGTRLTVL.

The chain has TRBV4-2 and TRBJ2-6; 9 nucleotides agree with TRBD1. Per germline, CDR1 LGHNA and CDR2 YNFKEQ. Trimming took 0 bases from V and 4 from J; bases not matched to a gene: 4. The CDR3 covers 17 residues. CDR3 residues: CASSQDDRGEGANVLTF. In DNA form, the CDR3 reads TGTGCCAGCAGCCAAGATGACAGGGGGGAAGGGGCCAACGTCCTGACTTTC.

This clonotype was recorded many times. This chain links TRBV28 with TRBJ2-5; a weak D match, TRBD1 (5 bases). V lost 11 bases and J 2 bases, leaving 18 bases between the germline ends. The CDR3 contains 14 residues. The germline gives CDR1 MDHEN, CDR2 SYDVKM. CDR3 coding DNA: TGTGCCTCCGTAGAGTGGGGCCTACAAGAGACCCAGTACTTC. Translated: CASVEWGLQETQYF.

This clonotype came up many times. The chain has TRBV25-1 and TRBJ2-1; D gene uncertain. The V gene's germline CDR1 is MGHDK and CDR2 SYGVNS. The V and J ends lost 6 bases and 5 bases respectively, with 2 bases between them. The CDR3 consists of 10 residues. The CDR3 nucleotides read TGTGCCAGCAGGGACAATGAGCAGTTCTTC. Protein sequence: CASRDNEQFF.

This clonotype turned up a few times. This sequence joins TRBV10-1 and TRBJ2-4; 10 bases align to TRBD2. With 6 bases clipped from V and 0 bases from J, the junction kept 5 bases outside the gene matches. CDR3 length: 16 amino acids. Looked up from germline, CDR1 is WNHNN and CDR2 is SYGVQD (reference sequence). CDR3 amino acids: CASRTSGPLAKNIQYF. In DNA, the CDR3 is TGCGCCAGCAGGACTAGCGGGCCTCTAGCCAAAAACATTCAGTACTTC.

This clonotype was seen ten or more times. J is TRBJ1-6 and V is TRBV12-3 or TRBV12-4; D not resolved. The V and J ends lost 5 bases and 11 bases respectively, with 22 bases between them. This CDR3 spans 16 amino acids. In DNA form, the CDR3 reads TGTGCCAGCAGTCCTGGCCTTTATACCACATACACACCCCTCCACTTT. Encoded protein: CASSPGLYTTYTPLHF.

This clonotype was detected a few times. The chain has TRBV11-2 and TRBJ2-3; possibly TRBD1 for D (6 bases). V lost 4 bases and J 2 bases, leaving 16 bases between the germline ends. In germline, CDR1 is SGHAT, CDR2 FQNNGV. CDR3 length: 16 amino acids. In DNA, the CDR3 is TGTGCCAGCAGCTCTTTTTGGGGGCGAAACACAGATACGCAGTATTTT. The encoded protein is CASSSFWGRNTDTQYF.

This clonotype was detected ten times or more. The chain is built from TRBV9 and TRBJ2-5; 12 positions agree with TRBD2. The CDR3 is 16 residues long. The V and J ends lost 2 bases and 4 bases, in that order; junction bases with no gene match: 6. Germline V lookup: CDR1 SGDLS, CDR2 YYNGEE. In DNA form, the CDR3 reads TGTGCCAGCAGCGTTGCTAGCGGGGGGGCCGGAGAGACCCAGTACTTC. Translated, it gives CASSVASGGAGETQYF.

This clonotype has a handful of counts. The rearrangement joins TRBV5-6 to TRBJ2-2; possible D gene TRBD1, 7 bases. This CDR3 contains 15 residues. Trimming removed 4 bases at V and 3 bases at J, with 13 bases between. Germline V gene data show CDR1 as SGHDT and CDR2 as YYEEEE. CDR3 coding DNA: TGTGCCAGCAGCCTCCAGGGGGGCGACACCGGGGAGCTGTTTTTT. It encodes CASSLQGGDTGELFF.

The chain couples TRBV28 to TRBJ2-5, with D uncertain. This CDR3 spans 14 amino acids. The V end lost 3 bases, the J end lost 5 bases, and 13 bases lay between the germline ends. Germline V lookup: CDR1 MDHEN, CDR2 SYDVKM. CDR3 nucleotides: TGTGCCAGCAGTTTTCTTGACTGGGCCGAGACCCAGTACTTC. Residues: CASSFLDWAETQYF.

There are many counts of this clonotype. The V and J genes are TRBV7-9 and TRBJ2-7; 7 bases match TRBD1. Germline CDR1 reads SEHNR; CDR2 reads FQNEAQ (reference sequence). V lost 1 base to trimming and J lost 5 bases; unmatched junction nucleotides: 5. The CDR3 runs 14 residues. The CDR3 loop reads CASSLGQGADEQYF. For the CDR3, the DNA is TGTGCCAGCAGCTTAGGACAGGGAGCTGACGAGCAGTACTTC.

In its sample, this clonotype was seen a few times. CDR3 protein: CSAKGQERTEAFF. The CDR3 DNA reads TGCAGCGCCAAGGGACAGGAGCGCACTGAAGCTTTCTTT. The chain couples TRBV29-1 to TRBJ1-1, with 8 bases aligning to TRBD1. V shed 7 bases, J shed 4 bases, and the junction held 8 bases outside the gene matches. Germline V gives CDR1 SQVTM, CDR2 ANQGSEA. This CDR3 has 13 amino acids.

At least ten counts were recorded for this clonotype. This rearrangement joins TRBV20-1 to TRBJ2-1; 9 bases match TRBD1. The CDR3 covers 17 residues. The germline V gene encodes CDR1 DFQATT and CDR2 SNEGSKA (reference sequence). CDR3 loop: CSPRSPGTGTGIGEQFF. DNA of the CDR3: TGCAGCCCGAGGTCCCCAGGTACCGGGACAGGGATCGGTGAGCAGTTCTTC.

This clonotype showed up many times. The genes are TRBV10-3 and TRBJ2-3, with 11 bases lining up with TRBD2. Germline V gene lookup returns CDR1 ENHRY and CDR2 SYGVKD. J gave up 3 bases and V 0 bases, and 2 bases lay outside the gene matches. The CDR3 has 16 amino acids. The CDR3 sequence: CAISESRLAGTDTQYF. As DNA, the CDR3 is TGTGCCATCAGTGAGTCGAGACTAGCGGGGACAGATACGCAGTATTTT.